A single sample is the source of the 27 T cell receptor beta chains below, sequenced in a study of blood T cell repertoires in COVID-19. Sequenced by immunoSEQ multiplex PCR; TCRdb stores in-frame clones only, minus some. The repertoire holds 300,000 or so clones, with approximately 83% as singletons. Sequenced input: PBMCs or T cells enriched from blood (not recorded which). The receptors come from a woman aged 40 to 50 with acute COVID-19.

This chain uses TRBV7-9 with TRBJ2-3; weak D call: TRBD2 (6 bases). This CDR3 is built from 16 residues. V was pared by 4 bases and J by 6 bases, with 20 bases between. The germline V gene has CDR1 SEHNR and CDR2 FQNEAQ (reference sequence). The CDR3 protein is CASSSNEGHRGDTQYF. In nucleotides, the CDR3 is TGTGCCAGCAGCTCAAATGAAGGACACCGGGGGGATACGCAGTATTTT.

The CDR3 DNA is TGTGCCAGCAGCCCGTCGCGGGACTCTGGGGGGGATACGCAGTATTTT. Residues: CASSPSRDSGGDTQYF. The chain recombines TRBV11-2 with TRBJ2-3; D possibly corresponds to TRBD2 (6 bases). The CDR3 is made up of 16 amino acids. Germline V gene lookup returns CDR1 SGHAT and CDR2 FQNNGV. V was cut by 5 bases and J by 6 bases, with 21 bases left in between.

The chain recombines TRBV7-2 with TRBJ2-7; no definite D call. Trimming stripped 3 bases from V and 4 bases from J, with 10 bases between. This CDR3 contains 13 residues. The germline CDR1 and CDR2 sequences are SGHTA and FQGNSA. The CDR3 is CASSLVEAYEQYF. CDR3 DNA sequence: TGTGCCAGCAGCTTGGTCGAGGCATACGAGCAGTACTTC.

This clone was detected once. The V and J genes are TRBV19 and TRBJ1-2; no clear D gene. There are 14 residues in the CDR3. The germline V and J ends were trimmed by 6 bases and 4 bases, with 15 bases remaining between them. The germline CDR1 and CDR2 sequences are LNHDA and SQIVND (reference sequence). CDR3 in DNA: TGTGCCAGTAGCCTAGGGAGGCTTCGCTATGGCTACACCTTC. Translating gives CASSLGRLRYGYTF.

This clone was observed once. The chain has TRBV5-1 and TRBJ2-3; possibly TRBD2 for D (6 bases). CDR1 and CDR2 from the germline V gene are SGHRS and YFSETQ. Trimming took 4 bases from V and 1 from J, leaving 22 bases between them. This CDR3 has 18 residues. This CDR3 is CASSAMAAGTSGTDTQYF. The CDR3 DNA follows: TGCGCCAGCAGCGCGATGGCCGCGGGGACCTCTGGCACAGATACGCAGTATTTT.

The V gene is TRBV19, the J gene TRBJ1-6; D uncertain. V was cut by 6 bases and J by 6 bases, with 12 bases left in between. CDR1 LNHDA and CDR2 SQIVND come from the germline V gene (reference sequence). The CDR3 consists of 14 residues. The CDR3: CASSTRGSNSPLHF. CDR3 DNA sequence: TGTGCCAGTAGCACACGGGGTAGTAATTCACCCCTCCACTTT. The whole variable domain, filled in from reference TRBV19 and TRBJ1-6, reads DGGITQSPKYLFRKEGQNVTLSCEQNLNHDAMYWYRQDPGQGLRLIYYSQIVNDFQKGDIAEGYSVSREKKESFPLTVTSAQKNPTAFYLCASSTRGSNSPLHFGNGTRLTVT.

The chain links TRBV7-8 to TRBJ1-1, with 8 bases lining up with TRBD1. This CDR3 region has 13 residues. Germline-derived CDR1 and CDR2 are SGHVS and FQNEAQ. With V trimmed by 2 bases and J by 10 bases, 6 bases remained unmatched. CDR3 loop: CASSLKDRVAAFF. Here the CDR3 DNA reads TGTGCCAGCAGCTTAAAGGACAGGGTGGCAGCTTTCTTT.

Here the CDR3 DNA reads TGTGCCAGCACGGAGAGCTCCTACGAGCAGTACTTC. Translation: CASTESSYEQYF. The rearrangement joins TRBV28 to TRBJ2-7; D remains unclear. With 7 bases removed from V and 0 bases from J, the gap between germline ends came to 7 bases. Germline V lookup: CDR1 MDHEN, CDR2 SYDVKM. The CDR3 consists of 12 residues.

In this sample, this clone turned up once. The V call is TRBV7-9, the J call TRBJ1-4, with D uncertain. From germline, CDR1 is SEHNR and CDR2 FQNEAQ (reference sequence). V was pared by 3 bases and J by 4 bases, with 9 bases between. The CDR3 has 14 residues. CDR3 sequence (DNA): TGTGCCAGCAGCTTGGGCAGCTTTAATGAAAAACTGTTTTTT. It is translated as CASSLGSFNEKLFF.

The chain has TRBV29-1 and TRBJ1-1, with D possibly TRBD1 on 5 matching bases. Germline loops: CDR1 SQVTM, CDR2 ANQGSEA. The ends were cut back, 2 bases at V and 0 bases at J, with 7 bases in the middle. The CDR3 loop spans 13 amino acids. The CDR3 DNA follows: TGCAGCGTTGAACAGGGCGTGAACACTGAAGCTTTCTTT. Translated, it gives CSVEQGVNTEAFF.

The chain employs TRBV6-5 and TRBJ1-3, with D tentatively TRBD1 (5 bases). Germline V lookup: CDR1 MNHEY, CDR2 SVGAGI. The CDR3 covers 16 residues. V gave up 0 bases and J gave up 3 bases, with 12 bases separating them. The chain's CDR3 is CASSYSTAGYGNTIYF. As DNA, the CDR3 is TGTGCCAGCAGTTACTCAACTGCAGGGTATGGAAACACCATATATTTT.

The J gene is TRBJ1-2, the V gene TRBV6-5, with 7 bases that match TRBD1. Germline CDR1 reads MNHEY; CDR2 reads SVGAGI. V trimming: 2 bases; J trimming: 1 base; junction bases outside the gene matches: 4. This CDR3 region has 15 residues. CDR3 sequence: CASSYDHRGNYGYTF. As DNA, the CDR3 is TGTGCCAGCAGTTACGATCACAGGGGTAACTATGGCTACACCTTC.

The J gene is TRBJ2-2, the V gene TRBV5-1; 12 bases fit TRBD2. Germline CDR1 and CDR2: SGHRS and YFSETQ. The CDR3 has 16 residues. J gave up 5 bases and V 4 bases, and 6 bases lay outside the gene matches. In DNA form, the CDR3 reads TGCGCCAGCAGCACCCTGACTAGCGGGAGTACCGGGGAGCTGTTTTTT. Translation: CASSTLTSGSTGELFF.

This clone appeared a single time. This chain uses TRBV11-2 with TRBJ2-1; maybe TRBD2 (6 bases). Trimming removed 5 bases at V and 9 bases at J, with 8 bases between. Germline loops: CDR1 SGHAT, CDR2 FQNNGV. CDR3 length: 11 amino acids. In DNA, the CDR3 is TGTGCCAGCAGCCCCGGGGGTGAGCAGTTCTTC. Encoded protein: CASSPGGEQFF. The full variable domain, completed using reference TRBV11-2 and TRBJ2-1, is EAGVAQSPRYKIIEKRQSVAFWCNPISGHATLYWYQQILGQGPKLLIQFQNNGVVDDSQLPKDRFSAERLKGVDSTLKIQPAKLEDSAVYLCASSPGGEQFFGPGTRLTVL.

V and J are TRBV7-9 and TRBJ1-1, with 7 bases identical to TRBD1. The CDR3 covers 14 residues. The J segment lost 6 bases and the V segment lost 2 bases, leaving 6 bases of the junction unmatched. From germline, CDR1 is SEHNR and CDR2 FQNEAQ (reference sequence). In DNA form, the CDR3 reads TGTGCCAGCAGCTTAAATGAGGGGGCATCTGAAGCTTTCTTT. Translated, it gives CASSLNEGASEAFF.

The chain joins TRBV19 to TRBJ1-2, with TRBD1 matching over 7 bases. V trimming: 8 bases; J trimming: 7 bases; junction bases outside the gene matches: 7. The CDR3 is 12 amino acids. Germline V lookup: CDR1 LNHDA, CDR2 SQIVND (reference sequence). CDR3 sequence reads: CASSDRVPGYTF. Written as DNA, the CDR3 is TGTGCCAGTTCCGACAGGGTCCCTGGCTACACCTTC.

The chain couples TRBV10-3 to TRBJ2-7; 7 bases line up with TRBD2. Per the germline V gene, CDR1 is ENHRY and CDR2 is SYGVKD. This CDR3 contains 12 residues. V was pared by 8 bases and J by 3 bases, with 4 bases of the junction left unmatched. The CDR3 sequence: CAIGLEGYEQYF. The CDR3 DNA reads TGTGCCATCGGACTAGAAGGCTACGAGCAGTACTTC.

CDR3 sequence: CASSFGPSGSADTQYF. In DNA, the CDR3 is TGTGCCAGCAGCTTCGGGCCCAGCGGGAGTGCAGATACGCAGTATTTT. The chain is built from TRBV5-4 and TRBJ2-3, with 8 nucleotides matching TRBD2. The CDR3 extends over 16 amino acids. With 2 bases clipped from V and 4 bases from J, the junction kept 9 bases outside the gene matches. The germline gives CDR1 SGHNT, CDR2 YYREEE (reference sequence).

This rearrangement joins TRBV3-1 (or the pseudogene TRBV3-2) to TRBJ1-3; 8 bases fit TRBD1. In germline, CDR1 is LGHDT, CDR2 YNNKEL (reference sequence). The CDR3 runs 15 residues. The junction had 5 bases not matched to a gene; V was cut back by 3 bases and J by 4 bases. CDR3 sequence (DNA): TGTGCCAGCAGCCAGGGACAGGCTTACGGAAACACCATATATTTT. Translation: CASSQGQAYGNTIYF.

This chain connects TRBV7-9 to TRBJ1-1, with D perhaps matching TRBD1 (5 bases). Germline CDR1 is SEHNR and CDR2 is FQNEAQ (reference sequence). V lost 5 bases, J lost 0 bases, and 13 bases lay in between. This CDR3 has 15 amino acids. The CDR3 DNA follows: TGTGCCAGCAGCCGTGGAGCAGGGATGAACACTGAAGCTTTCTTT. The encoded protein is CASSRGAGMNTEAFF.

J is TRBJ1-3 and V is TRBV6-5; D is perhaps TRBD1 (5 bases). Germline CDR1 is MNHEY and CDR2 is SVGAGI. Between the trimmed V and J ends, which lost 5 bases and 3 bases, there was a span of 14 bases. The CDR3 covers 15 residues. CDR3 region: CASSMGPGGGNTIYF. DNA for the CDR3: TGTGCCAGCAGTATGGGGCCGGGCGGTGGAAACACCATATATTTT.

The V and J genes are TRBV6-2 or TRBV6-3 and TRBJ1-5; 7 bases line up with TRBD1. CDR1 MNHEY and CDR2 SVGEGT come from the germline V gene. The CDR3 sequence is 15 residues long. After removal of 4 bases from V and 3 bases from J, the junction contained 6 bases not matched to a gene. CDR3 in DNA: TGTGCCAGCAGTTTTTCGACAGGGTCCAATCAGCCCCAGCATTTT. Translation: CASSFSTGSNQPQHF.

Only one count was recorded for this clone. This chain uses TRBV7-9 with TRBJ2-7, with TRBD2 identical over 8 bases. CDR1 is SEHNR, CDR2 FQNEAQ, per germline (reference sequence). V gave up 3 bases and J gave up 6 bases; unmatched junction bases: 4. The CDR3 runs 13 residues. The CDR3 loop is CASSFGGAVEQYF. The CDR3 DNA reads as TGTGCCAGCAGCTTCGGGGGGGCTGTCGAGCAGTACTTC.

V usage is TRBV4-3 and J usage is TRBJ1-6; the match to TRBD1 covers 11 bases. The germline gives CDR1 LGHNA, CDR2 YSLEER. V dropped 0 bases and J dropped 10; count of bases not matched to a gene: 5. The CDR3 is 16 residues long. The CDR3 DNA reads TGCGCCAGCAGCCAAGAACCCGGGACAGGGGGATCACCCCTCCACTTT. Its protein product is CASSQEPGTGGSPLHF.

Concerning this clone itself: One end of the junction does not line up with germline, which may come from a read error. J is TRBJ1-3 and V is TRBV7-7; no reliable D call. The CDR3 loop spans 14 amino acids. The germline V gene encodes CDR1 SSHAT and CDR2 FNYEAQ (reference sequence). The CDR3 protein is CASSLSLSGNTIYF. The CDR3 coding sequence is TGTGCTAGCAGCTTATCACTCTCTGGAAACACCATATATTTT.

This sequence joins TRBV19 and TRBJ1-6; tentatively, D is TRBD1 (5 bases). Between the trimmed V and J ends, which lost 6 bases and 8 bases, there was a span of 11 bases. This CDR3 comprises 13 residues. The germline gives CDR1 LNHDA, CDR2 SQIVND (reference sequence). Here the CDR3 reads CASREWGDSPLHF. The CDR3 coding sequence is TGTGCCAGTAGGGAATGGGGCGATTCACCCCTCCACTTT.

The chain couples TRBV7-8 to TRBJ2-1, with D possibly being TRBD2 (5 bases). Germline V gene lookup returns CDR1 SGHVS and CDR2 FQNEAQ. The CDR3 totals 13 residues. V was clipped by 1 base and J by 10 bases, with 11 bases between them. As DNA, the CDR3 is TGTGCCAGCAGCTTAGAGGTCTCGGGGGAGCAGTTCTTC. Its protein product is CASSLEVSGEQFF.